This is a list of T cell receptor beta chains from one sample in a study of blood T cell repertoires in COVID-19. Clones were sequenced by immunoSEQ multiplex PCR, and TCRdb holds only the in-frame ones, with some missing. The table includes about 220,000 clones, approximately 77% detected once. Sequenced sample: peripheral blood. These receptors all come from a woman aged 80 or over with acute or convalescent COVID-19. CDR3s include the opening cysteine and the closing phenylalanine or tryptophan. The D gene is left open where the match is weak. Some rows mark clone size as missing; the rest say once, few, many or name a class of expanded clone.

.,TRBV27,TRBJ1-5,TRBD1,CASRGQGGQPQHF,TGTGCCAGCCGCGGACAGGGTGGACAGCCCCAGCATTTT
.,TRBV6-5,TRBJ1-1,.,CASRKGGNTEAFF,TGTGCCAGCCGGAAAGGGGGGAACACTGAAGCTTTCTTT
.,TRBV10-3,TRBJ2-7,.,CAISDGGQTNYEQYF,TGTGCCATCAGTGATGGTGGGCAGACGAACTACGAGCAGTACTTC
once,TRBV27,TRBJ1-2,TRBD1,CASSPDREAYGYTF,TGTGCCAGCAGCCCGGACAGGGAAGCTTATGGCTACACCTTC
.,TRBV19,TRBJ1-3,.,CASSIGTAGSGNTIYF,TGTGCCAGTAGTATAGGTACAGCCGGCTCTGGAAACACCATATATTTT
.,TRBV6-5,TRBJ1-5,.,CASSPTQGRGKQHF,TGTGCCAGCAGTCCTACCCAGGGTCGGGGGAAACAGCATTTT
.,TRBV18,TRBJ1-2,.,CASSPPGGYGYTF,TGTGCCAGCTCACCACCAGGGGGTTATGGCTACACCTTC
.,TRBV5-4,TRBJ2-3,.,CASSSGRGSTDTQYF,TGTGCCAGCAGCTCAGGTCGGGGGAGCACAGATACGCAGTATTTT
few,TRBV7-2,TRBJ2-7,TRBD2,CASRLEIAGSEQYF,TGTGCCAGCAGACTGGAAATAGCGGGTTCCGAGCAGTACTTC
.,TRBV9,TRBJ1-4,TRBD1,CASSADRSTTNEKLFF,TGTGCCAGCAGCGCGGACAGGTCGACAACTAATGAAAAACTGTTTTTT
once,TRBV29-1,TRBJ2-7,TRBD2,CSVELTSGGHEQYF,TGCAGCGTTGAGTTGACTAGCGGGGGGCACGAGCAGTACTTC
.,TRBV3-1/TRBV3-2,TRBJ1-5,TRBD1,CASGTGNDQPQHF,TGTGCCAGCGGGACAGGGAACGATCAGCCCCAGCATTTT
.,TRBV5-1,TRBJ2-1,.,CASSLGTSSEQFF,TGCGCCAGCAGCTTGGGAACTAGCAGTGAGCAGTTCTTC
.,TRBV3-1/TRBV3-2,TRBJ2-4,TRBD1,CASSYRQGGAKNIQYF,TGTGCCAGCAGTTATAGACAGGGGGGAGCCAAAAACATTCAGTACTTC
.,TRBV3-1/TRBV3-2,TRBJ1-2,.,CASRTSDYEGTDGYTF,TGTGCCAGCAGGACCTCCGACTACGAGGGGACTGACGGCTACACCTTC
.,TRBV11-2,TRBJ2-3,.,CASRTRGGTDTQYF,TGTGCCAGCAGGACCAGGGGAGGCACAGATACGCAGTATTTT
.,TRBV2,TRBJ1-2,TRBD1,CASFGQGSYGYTF,TGTGCCAGTTTCGGACAGGGGAGCTATGGCTACACCTTC
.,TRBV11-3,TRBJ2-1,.,CASSLGNENEQFF,TGTGCCAGCAGCTTGGGCAATGAGAATGAGCAGTTCTTC
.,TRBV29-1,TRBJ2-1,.,CSVQGMNEQFF,TGCAGCGTCCAGGGGATGAATGAGCAGTTCTTC
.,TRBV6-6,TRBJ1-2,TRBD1,CASSYGQGLGGYTF,TGTGCCAGCAGTTATGGACAGGGGCTGGGTGGCTACACCTTC
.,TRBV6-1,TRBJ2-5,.,CASSEFAGDQYF,TGTGCCAGCAGTGAGTTCGCCGGGGACCAGTACTTC
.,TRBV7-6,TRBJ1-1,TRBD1,CASSRTGTANTEAFF,TGTGCCAGCAGCCGAACAGGGACAGCGAACACTGAAGCTTTCTTT
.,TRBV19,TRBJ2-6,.,CASSSDPTGGANVLTF,TGTGCCAGTAGTTCGGACCCTACGGGGGGGGCCAACGTCCTGACTTTC
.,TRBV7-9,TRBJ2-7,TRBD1,CASVLTGGSEQYF,TGTGCCAGCGTGCTGACAGGGGGCAGCGAGCAGTACTTC
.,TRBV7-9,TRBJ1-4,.,CASSPETDEKLFF,TGTGCCAGCAGCCCTGAGACAGATGAAAAACTGTTTTTT
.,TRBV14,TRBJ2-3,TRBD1,CASSQMTGATDTQYF,TGTGCCAGCAGCCAAATGACAGGGGCAACAGATACGCAGTATTTT
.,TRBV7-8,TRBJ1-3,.,CASSLGTFGNTIYF,TGTGCCAGCAGCCTCGGGACATTCGGAAACACCATATATTTT
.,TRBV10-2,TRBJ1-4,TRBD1,CASSESGGVGDEKLFF,TGCGCCAGCAGTGAGTCAGGGGGCGTTGGGGATGAAAAACTGTTTTTT
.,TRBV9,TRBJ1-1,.,CASSVGGRGRGDTEAFF,TGTGCCAGCAGCGTAGGTGGGAGGGGCCGGGGTGACACTGAAGCTTTCTTT
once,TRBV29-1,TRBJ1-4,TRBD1,CSVVGQGDEKLFF,TGCAGCGTTGTCGGACAGGGTGATGAAAAACTGTTTTTT
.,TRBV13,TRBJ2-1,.,CASSLRGPFAGRPNEQFF,TGTGCCAGCAGCTTAAGAGGCCCATTCGCGGGGCGGCCTAATGAGCAGTTCTTC
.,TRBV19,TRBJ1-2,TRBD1,CASSTGGNNYGYTF,TGTGCCAGTAGTACAGGGGGAAATAACTATGGCTACACCTTC
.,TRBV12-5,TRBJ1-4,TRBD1,CASGSIAGGRIEKLFF,TGTGCTAGTGGTTCCATTGCAGGGGGCCGGATTGAAAAACTGTTTTTT
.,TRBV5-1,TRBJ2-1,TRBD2,CASSLEKGLAGGRSGEQFF,TGCGCCAGCAGCTTGGAAAAAGGACTAGCGGGGGGACGGAGCGGTGAGCAGTTCTTC
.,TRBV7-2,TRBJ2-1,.,CASSLRGRATYNEQFF,TGTGCCAGCAGCTTAAGGGGCAGGGCTACCTACAATGAGCAGTTCTTC